This T cell receptor beta chain was sequenced during a study of blood T cell repertoires in COVID-19. Study context: Specimens from acute and convalescent COVID-19 originated in the United States, Italy and Spain. PBMCs, B-cell-depleted T cells, or T cells provided the cDNA or gDNA that made up the material.

This clone was observed a single time. The V gene end was trimmed by 4 bases and the J gene end by 0 bases; junction bases not matched to a gene: 6. Germline V gene lookup returns CDR1 SGHRS and CDR2 YFSETQ. The CDR3 is 15 amino acids. Authors' methods: From reference gene primer amplification, estimates of nucleated cell counts were derived. Clones were sequenced by immunoSEQ multiplex PCR, and TCRdb holds only the in-frame ones, with some missing. V and J calls plus clone size are reproduced from that table; the DNA served to infer D and trimming. Altogether approximately 400,000 clones are present, roughly 90% being singletons, with the ten largest covering 0.95% to 1.5%.

The clonotype comes from a man aged 35-49 years with acute or convalescent COVID-19. The chain has TRBV5-1 and TRBJ1-2, with 7 bases fitting TRBD1. Sequencing was done on a sample of peripheral blood. DNA for the CDR3: TGCGCCAGCAGCGGACTACAGGGGCCTAACTATGGCTACACCTTC. The encoded protein is CASSGLQGPNYGYTF.